This TCR beta chain stems from a study of spatial heterogeneity in lung cancer. One entry per CDR3 protein results from TCRdb running MiXCR on the 5' RACE reads. The table has more than 85,000 distinct CDR3 sequences, approximately 8.6% seen once; the top ten hold less than 9%. The time point was: sample taken at primary tumor resection. Whole RNA obtained from tumor, nontumor lung or frozen PBMC underwent sequencing without sorting. This clonotype has ten or more counts. Germline CDR1 is SGHNT and CDR2 is YYREEE (reference sequence). This CDR3 is 13 amino acids long. The germline V and J ends were trimmed by 2 bases and 4 bases, with 9 bases remaining between them.

The sample consisted of PBMCs, taken at surgery. The sequence was collected from a male donor with early-stage non-small cell lung cancer. V and J are TRBV5-4 and TRBJ2-5; the D gene is possibly TRBD2 (6 bases). The CDR3, as DNA: TGTGCCAGCAGCTTAACCGGGGGAGAGACCCAGTACTTC. This sequence encodes CASSLTGGETQYF.